The entry that follows covers one TCR beta chain sequence. No antigen is known for it. Base qualities are not at hand, and no much larger clone is one base apart. V ends up 1 base short and J 8 bases short, with an unmatched junction base count of 10. From the cysteine through the phenylalanine, the CDR3 covers 16 amino acids. Solely the CDR3 DNA is kept, with 48 bases framed from the first base. CDR1 SGHRS and CDR2 YFSETQ were looked up in the germline V gene. The sample comes from a study of blood T cell repertoires in COVID-19 (TCRdb year 2020). In the study overall: The collaborator samples originated in the United States, Italy and Spain and spanned the acute and convalescent phases of COVID-19. The prospective study material was composed of cDNA or gDNA derived from T cells, B-cell-depleted T cells, or PBMCs. Subjects who had been exposed to COVID-19, were actively infected with it, or had recovered from it provided the deeply sampled blood TCRbeta repertoires that made up the dataset. The repertoires were released in a freely available public database intended as a resource for research on the immune response to SARS-CoV-2. Samples came from the ongoing ImmuneRACE study (first 160 participants) plus 1,254 subjects from 6 global collaborators. Nearly every sample came with metadata listing a de-identified subject ID, COVID-19 status, age in years and sex. Where available, HLA class I and class II types were taken from metadata supplied by the sample provider and were not determined by assay-based typing.

In the prospective study, participants were about 18 to 100 years old, resided in about two dozen geographic areas of the United States, and were enrolled through a virtual design. In the prospective study, cohorts were assigned on the basis of participant-reported clinical history obtained from a screening survey and a study questionnaire. Each participant in the prospective study had whole blood, serum and a nasopharyngeal or oropharyngeal swab collected by mobile phlebotomists. Over a roughly 2-month period, participants in the prospective study had the option of providing additional blood draws and questionnaires. Before DNA extraction, prospective study blood samples were shipped either frozen or at room temperature. General study outcomes and caveats: Clinical and demographic metadata were provided uncurated, with the amount varying by source and participant.

TCRbeta CDR3 regions were amplified from genomic DNA using the immunoSEQ Assay, a bias-controlled multiplex PCR. The original pipeline was this. Within the assay, amplification of reference gene primers was used to estimate how many nucleated cells each sample contained. To quantify the absolute abundance of each unique TCRbeta CDR3 rearrangement, sequence reads were collapsed and filtered. For each sample, productive Simpson clonality was calculated by taking the square root of Simpson's diversity index across productive rearrangements. Sourced from immuneACCESS, this table was stored by TCRdb with only in-frame sequences that have V and J called. A share of the clones is absent; for the studies checked, an unresolved V gene accounts for under half, and the remainder has no known explanation. D and trimming come from the DNA, and the V and J calls and clone size come from that table. The sample profile shows around 230,000 clones; around 87% of them were found once. The ten largest clonotypes hold about 3.3% of the sample.

Recombination linked TRBV5-1 to TRBJ2-1, and 9 junction bases match TRBD1. The TCR was taken from a woman in her thirties or forties with acute COVID-19. Sequenced sample: PBMCs or T cells enriched from blood (not recorded which). The sequence in DNA is TGCGCCAGCAGCTTGAAGGACAGGGGCTTTGGGGATGAGCAGTTCTTC. It is translated as CASSLKDRGFGDEQFF.